The clone carrying this T cell receptor (beta chain) has a single count. Libraries were prepared by immunoSEQ multiplex PCR; TCRdb keeps only in-frame clonotypes and omits some of them. The table shows 70,000 to 90,000 clones, with 65% to 85% occurring only once. This entry belongs to a study of blood T cell repertoires in COVID-19. As for the study in general: Samples taken during acute and convalescent COVID-19 were collected in the United States, Italy and Spain. The cDNA or gDNA used as material had been derived from T cells, B-cell-depleted T cells, or PBMCs.

CDR1 is GTSNPN, CDR2 SVGIG, per germline (reference sequence). The CDR3 contains 11 residues. V lost 0 bases to trimming and J lost 6 bases, with 6 bases between them. The chain has TRBV30 and TRBJ2-7; D call uncertain. The receptor comes from a man aged 65 to 85 with acute or convalescent COVID-19. Sequencing input: peripheral blood. For the CDR3, the DNA is TGTGCCTGGAGTGTACGTAGCGAGCAGTACTTC. Translating gives CAWSVRSEQYF.